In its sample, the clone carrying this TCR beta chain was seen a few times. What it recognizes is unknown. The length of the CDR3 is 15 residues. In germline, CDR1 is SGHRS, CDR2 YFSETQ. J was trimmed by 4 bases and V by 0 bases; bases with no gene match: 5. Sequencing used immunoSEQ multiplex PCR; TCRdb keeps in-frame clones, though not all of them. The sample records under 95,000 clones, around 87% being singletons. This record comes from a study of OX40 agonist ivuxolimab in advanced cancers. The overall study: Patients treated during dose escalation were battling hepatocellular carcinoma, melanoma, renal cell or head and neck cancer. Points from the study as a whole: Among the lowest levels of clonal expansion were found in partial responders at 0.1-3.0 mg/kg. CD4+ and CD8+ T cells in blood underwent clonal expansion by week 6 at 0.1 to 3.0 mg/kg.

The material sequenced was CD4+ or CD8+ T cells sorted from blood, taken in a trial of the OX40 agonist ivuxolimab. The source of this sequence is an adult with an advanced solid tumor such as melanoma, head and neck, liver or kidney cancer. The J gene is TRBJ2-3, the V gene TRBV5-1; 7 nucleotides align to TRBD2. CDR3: CASSLVSGPADTQYF. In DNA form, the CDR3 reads TGCGCCAGCAGCTTGGTTAGCGGGCCCGCAGATACGCAGTATTTT.